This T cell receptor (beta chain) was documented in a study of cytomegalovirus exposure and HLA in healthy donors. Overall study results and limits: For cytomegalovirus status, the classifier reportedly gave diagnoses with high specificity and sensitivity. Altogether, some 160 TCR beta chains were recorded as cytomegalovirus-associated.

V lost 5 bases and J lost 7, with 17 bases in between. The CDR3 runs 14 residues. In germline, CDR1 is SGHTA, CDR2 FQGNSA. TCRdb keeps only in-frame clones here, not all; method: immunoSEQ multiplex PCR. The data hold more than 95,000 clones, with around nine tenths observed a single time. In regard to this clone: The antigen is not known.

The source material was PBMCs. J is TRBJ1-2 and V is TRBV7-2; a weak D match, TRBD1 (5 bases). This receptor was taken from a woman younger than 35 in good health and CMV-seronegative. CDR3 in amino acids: CASSVDVGRGGYTF. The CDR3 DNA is TGTGCCAGCAGCGTAGACGTGGGGCGCGGTGGCTACACCTTC.